This record looks at one TCR beta chain sequence and its context. The record originates from a study of cytomegalovirus exposure and HLA in healthy donors. PCR amplification relied on 60 Vbeta primers (plus 13 Jbeta primers). Sequenced by immunoSEQ multiplex PCR; TCRdb stores in-frame clones only, minus some. The sample lists some 170,000 clones, less than 80% occurring once. The CDR3 spans 15 residues. CDR1 is SNHLY, CDR2 FYNNEI, per germline. The V gene end was trimmed by 6 bases and the J gene end by 7 bases; junction bases not matched to a gene: 12. This receptor was identified in a man aged 40-49 years in good health and CMV-seronegative. The genes are TRBV2 and TRBJ2-3; 8 nucleotides line up with TRBD2. The material sequenced was PBMCs. The DNA for the CDR3 is TGTGCCAGCAGGACGGGACTAGGGCAACTATATACGCAGTATTTT. This encodes CASRTGLGQLYTQYF. The full variable domain, in which reference TRBV2 and TRBJ2-3 provide the parts outside the CDR3, is EPEVTQTPSHQVTQMGQEVILRCVPISNHLYFYWYRQILGQKVEFLVSFYNNEISEKSEIFDDQFSVERPDGSNFTLKIRSTKLEDSAMYFCASRTGLGQLYTQYFGPGTRLTVL.